This T cell receptor (beta chain) appears in the sequencing data of a study of blood T cell repertoires in COVID-19. The overall study: Spain, Italy and the United States supplied samples that represented acute and convalescent COVID-19. T cells, B-cell-depleted T cells, or PBMCs supplied cDNA or gDNA.

Trimming took off 4 bases at V and 8 bases at J, with 15 bases between the two ends. Germline V gene lookup returns CDR1 MDHEN and CDR2 SYDVKM. The CDR3 runs to 14 residues. Per the original data handling: Cell counts per sample came from amplifying reference gene primers. Clones were sequenced by immunoSEQ multiplex PCR, and TCRdb holds only the in-frame ones, with some missing. The V and J calls and clone size come from that table; D and trimming were worked out from the DNA. The profile shows about 190,000 clones, around 90% of them singletons. The sample was peripheral blood. This chain connects TRBV28 to TRBJ2-4; the D gene is possibly TRBD1 (7 bases). The sequence was collected from a man aged 50 to 60 with acute or convalescent COVID-19. CDR3 in amino acids: CASSSGGISDIQYF. The CDR3, as DNA: TGTGCCAGCAGTTCAGGGGGGATTTCGGACATTCAGTACTTC.